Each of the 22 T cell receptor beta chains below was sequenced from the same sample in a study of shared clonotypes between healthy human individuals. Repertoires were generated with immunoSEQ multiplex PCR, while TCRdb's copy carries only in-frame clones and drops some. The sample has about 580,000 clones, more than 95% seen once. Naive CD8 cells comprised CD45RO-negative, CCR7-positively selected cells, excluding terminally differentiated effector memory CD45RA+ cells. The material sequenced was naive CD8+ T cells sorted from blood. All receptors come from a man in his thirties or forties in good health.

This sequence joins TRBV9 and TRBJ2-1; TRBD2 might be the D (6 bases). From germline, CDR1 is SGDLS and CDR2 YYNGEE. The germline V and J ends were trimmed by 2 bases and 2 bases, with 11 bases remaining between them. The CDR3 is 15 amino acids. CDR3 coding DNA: TGTGCCAGCAGCGTCCTAGCGAGGGCCTACAATGAGCAGTTCTTC. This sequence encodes CASSVLARAYNEQFF.

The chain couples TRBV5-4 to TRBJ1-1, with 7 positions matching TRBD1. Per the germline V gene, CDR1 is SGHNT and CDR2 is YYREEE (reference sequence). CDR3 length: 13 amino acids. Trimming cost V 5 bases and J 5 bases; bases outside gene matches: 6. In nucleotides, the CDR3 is TGTGCCAGCAGAAGACAGGGCAAGACTGAAGCTTTCTTT. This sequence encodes CASRRQGKTEAFF.

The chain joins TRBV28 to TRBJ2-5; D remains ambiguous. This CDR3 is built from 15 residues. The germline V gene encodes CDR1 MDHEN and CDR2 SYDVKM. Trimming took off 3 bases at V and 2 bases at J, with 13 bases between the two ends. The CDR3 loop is CASSFLLEVQETQYF. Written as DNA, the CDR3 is TGTGCCAGCAGTTTTCTCCTTGAAGTACAAGAGACCCAGTACTTC.

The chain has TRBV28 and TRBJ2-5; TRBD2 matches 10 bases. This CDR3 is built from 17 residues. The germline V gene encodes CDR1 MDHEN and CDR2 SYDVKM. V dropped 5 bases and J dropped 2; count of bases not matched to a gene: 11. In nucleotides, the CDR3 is TGTGCCAGCAGTCGCGATATGACTAGCGGGTTACAAGAGACCCAGTACTTC. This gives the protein CASSRDMTSGLQETQYF.

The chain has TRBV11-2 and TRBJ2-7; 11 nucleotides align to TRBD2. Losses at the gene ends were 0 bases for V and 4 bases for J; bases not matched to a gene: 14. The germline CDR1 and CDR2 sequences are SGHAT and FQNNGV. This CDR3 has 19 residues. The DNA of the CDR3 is TGTGCCAGCAGCTTAGATTTACTAGCGGGAGACTCGGAGCTATACGAGCAGTACTTC. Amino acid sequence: CASSLDLLAGDSELYEQYF.

In DNA form, the CDR3 reads TGTGCCAGCAGCTTAATTCAGGGGGGAGTCCATGAGCAGTTCTTC. This encodes CASSLIQGGVHEQFF. This chain joins TRBV7-3 and TRBJ2-1, with a weak D call TRBD1 (7 bases). Germline CDR1 and CDR2: SGHTA and FQGTGA. The CDR3 length is 15 residues. V lost 1 base to trimming and J lost 8 bases, with 15 bases between them.

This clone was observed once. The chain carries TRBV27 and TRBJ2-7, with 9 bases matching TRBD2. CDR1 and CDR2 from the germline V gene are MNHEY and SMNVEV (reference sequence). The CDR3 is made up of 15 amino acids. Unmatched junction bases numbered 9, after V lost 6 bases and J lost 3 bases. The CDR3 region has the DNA TGTGCCAGCAGGGTAGGGGCGGGAGGGCTCTACGAGCAGTACTTC. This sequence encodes CASRVGAGGLYEQYF.

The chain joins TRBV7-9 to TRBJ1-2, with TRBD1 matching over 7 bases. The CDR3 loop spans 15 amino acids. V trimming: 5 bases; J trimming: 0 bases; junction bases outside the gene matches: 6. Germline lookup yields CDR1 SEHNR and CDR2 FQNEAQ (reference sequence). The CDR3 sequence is CASSQPGTANYGYTF. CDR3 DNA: TGTGCCAGCAGCCAACCCGGGACAGCTAACTATGGCTACACCTTC.

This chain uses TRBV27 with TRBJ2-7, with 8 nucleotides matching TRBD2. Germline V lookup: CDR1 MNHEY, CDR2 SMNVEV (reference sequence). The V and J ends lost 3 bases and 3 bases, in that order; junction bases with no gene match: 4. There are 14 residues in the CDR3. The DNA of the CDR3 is TGTGCCAGCAGTTTCGGGAGGGGAGGCTACGAGCAGTACTTC. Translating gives CASSFGRGGYEQYF.

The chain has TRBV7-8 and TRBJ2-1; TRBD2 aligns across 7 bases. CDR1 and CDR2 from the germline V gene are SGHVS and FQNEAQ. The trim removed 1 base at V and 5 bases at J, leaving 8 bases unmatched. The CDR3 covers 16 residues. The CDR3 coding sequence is TGTGCCAGCAGCTTAGATCCAGCGGGACCAAACAATGAGCAGTTCTTC. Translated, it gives CASSLDPAGPNNEQFF.

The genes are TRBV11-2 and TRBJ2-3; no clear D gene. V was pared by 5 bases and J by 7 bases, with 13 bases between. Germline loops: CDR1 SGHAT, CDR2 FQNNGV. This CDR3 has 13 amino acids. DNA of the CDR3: TGTGCCAGCAGCCTCCGAGCGCGATATACGCAGTATTTT. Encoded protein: CASSLRARYTQYF.

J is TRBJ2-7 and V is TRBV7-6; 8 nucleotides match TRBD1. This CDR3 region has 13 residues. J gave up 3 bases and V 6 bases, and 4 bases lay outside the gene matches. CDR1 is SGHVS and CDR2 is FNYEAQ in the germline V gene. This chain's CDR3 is CASSPGTGYEQYF. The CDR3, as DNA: TGTGCCAGCAGTCCCGGGACAGGCTACGAGCAGTACTTC.

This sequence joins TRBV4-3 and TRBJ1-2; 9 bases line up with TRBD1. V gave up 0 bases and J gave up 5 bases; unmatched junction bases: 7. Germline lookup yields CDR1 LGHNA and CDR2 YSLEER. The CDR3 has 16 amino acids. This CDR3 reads CASSQDPGQGPYGYTF. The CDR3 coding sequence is TGCGCCAGCAGCCAAGATCCCGGACAGGGGCCGTATGGCTACACCTTC.

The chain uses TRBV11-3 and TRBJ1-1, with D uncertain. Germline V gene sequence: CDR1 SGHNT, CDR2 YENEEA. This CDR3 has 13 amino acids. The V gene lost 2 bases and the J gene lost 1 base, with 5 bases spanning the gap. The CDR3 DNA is TGTGCCAGCAGCTTATCCCAGAACACTGAAGCTTTCTTT. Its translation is CASSLSQNTEAFF.

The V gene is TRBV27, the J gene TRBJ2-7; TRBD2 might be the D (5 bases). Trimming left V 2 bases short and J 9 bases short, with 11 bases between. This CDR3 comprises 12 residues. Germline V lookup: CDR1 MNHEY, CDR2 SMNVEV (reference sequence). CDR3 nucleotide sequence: TGTGCCAGCAGTTTAATAGGTAGCGTGCAGTACTTC. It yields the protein CASSLIGSVQYF.

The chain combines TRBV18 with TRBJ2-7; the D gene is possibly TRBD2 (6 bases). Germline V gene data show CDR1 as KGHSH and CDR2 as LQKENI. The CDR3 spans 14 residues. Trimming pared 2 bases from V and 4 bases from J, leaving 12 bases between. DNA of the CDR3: TGTGCCAGCTCACCAGGGGGACGGGAGTACGAGCAGTACTTC. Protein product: CASSPGGREYEQYF.

CDR3 DNA: TGTGCCAGCAGCCCCACCTGGTCCTTAAATGGCTACACCTTC. It specifies CASSPTWSLNGYTF. The chain links TRBV27 to TRBJ1-2; D gene unclear. Trimming cost V 6 bases and J 6 bases, with 17 bases left between them. The CDR3 extends over 14 amino acids. The germline gives CDR1 MNHEY, CDR2 SMNVEV (reference sequence).

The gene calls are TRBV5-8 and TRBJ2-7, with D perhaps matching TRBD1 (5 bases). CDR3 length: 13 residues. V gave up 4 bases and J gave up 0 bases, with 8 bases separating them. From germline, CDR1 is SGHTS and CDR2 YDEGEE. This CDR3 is CASSLQDSYEQYF. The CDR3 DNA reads TGTGCCAGCAGCCTACAGGACTCCTACGAGCAGTACTTC.

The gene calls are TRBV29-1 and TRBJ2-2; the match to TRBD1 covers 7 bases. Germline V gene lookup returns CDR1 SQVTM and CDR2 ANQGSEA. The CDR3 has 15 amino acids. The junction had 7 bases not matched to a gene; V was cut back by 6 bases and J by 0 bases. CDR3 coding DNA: TGCAGCGTCAGATTTACAGGGGCGAACACCGGGGAGCTGTTTTTT. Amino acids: CSVRFTGANTGELFF.

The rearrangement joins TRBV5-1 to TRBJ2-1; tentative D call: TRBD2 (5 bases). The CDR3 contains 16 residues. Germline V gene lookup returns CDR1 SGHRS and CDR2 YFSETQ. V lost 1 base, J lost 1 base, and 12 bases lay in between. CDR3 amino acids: CASSLSSGSSYNEQFF. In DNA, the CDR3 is TGCGCCAGCAGCTTGTCGTCGGGATCGTCCTACAATGAGCAGTTCTTC.

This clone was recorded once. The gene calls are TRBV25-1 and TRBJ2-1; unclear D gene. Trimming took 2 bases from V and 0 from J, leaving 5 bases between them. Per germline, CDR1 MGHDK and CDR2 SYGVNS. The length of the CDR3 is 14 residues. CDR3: CASSERRSYNEQFF. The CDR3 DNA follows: TGTGCCAGCAGTGAACGGCGCTCCTACAATGAGCAGTTCTTC.

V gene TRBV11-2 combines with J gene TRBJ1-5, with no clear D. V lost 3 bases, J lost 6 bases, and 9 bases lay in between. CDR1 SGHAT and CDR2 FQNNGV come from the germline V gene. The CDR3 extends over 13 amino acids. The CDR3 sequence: CASSLGQAQPQHF. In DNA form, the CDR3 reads TGTGCCAGCAGCTTGGGTCAGGCTCAGCCCCAGCATTTT.